Listed here are 8 T cell receptor beta chains from one sample, sequenced in a study of T cells in Graves' hyperthyroidism and ophthalmopathy. TCR beta CDR3 regions were amplified from RNA transcripts. Researchers ran a first-round RT-PCR on the TCR CDR3 using the HTBI primer set. TCRdb reanalysed the multiplex PCR reads using MiXCR and keeps one entry per CDR3 protein. The table includes under 650,000 distinct CDR3 sequences, around 15% detected once. Material: blood. Receptor source: a woman aged 25 to 45 with Graves' hyperthyroidism.

This clonotype showed up just a few times. The V and J genes are TRBV9 and TRBJ2-4, with 7 nucleotides matching TRBD2. This CDR3 has 15 residues. Germline V gives CDR1 SGDLS, CDR2 YYNGEE. V lost 0 bases and J lost 8; bases outside the gene matches: 8. The CDR3 nucleotides are TGTGCCAGCAGCGTAGGCGCGGGGGAAGGGGACATTCAGTACTTC. Its translation: CASSVGAGEGDIQYF.

The gene calls are TRBV29-1 and TRBJ2-3; TRBD2 is a possible D gene (6 bases). The germline V gene has CDR1 SQVTM and CDR2 ANQGSEA. The CDR3 has 13 amino acids. The V end lost 2 bases, the J end lost 4 bases, and 10 bases lay between the germline ends. CDR3 bases: TGCAGCGTTGAACGAGCGGGTCCAGATACGCAGTATTTT. Translating gives CSVERAGPDTQYF.

In this sample, this clonotype turned up a few times. This chain uses TRBV12-5 with TRBJ1-3; 12 bases are a match to TRBD1. The CDR3 covers 16 residues. With 6 bases clipped from V and 2 bases from J, the junction kept 5 bases outside the gene matches. The germline V gene has CDR1 LGHNT and CDR2 FRNRAP. The CDR3 coding sequence is TGTGCTAGTGGCTCCGGGACAGGGGGCGCTGGAAACACCATATATTTT. Amino acid sequence: CASGSGTGGAGNTIYF. Combining the CDR3 with reference TRBV12-5 and TRBJ1-3 gives the whole variable domain DARVTQTPRHKVTEMGQEVTMRCQPILGHNTVFWYRQTMMQGLELLAYFRNRAPLDDSGMPKDRFSAEMPDATLATLKIQPSEPRDSAVYFCASGSGTGGAGNTIYFGEGSWLTVV.

A note on this clonotype: Sequence at one end of the junction differs from germline and may be a read error. The chain is built from TRBV7-6 and TRBJ2-1, with 9 bases aligning to TRBD2. Germline values: CDR1 SGHVS, CDR2 FNYEAQ. The CDR3 consists of 16 residues. CDR3 amino acids: CASSLGAGGSGNEQFF. The CDR3 coding sequence is TGTGCCAGTAGCTTAGGAGCGGGAGGATCAGGGAATGAGCAGTTCTTC. Drawing the rest from reference TRBV7-6 and TRBJ2-1, the complete variable domain is GAGVSQSPRYKVTKRGQDVALRCDPISGHVSLYWYRQALGQGPEFLTYFNYEAQQDKSGLPNDRFSAERPEGSISTLTIQRTEQRDSAMYRCASSLGAGGSGNEQFFGPGTRLTVL.

Concerning this clonotype itself: This may come from a read error, since a much larger clone is one base off. J is TRBJ2-1 and V is TRBV20-1, with 7 nucleotides matching TRBD2. This CDR3 has 15 residues. Looked up from germline, CDR1 is DFQATT and CDR2 is SNEGSKA (reference sequence). Trimming cost V 2 bases and J 10 bases; bases outside gene matches: 14. The CDR3 spells CSARSSGSTSYEQFF. The CDR3 DNA follows: TGCAGTGCTAGAAGTAGCGGGTCTACCTCCTACGAGCAGTTCTTC.

The chain uses TRBV5-1 and TRBJ2-5; 8 bases line up with TRBD2. Germline CDR1 SGHRS, CDR2 YFSETQ. The CDR3 is 14 residues long. V lost 3 bases to trimming and J lost 4 bases; unmatched junction nucleotides: 5. The CDR3 region has the DNA TGCGCCAGCAGCTCCGGGAGGGCGGGAGAGACCCAGTACTTC. Protein sequence: CASSSGRAGETQYF. The full variable domain, its missing parts supplied by reference TRBV5-1 and TRBJ2-5, is KAGVTQTPRYLIKTRGQQVTLSCSPISGHRSVSWYQQTPGQGLQFLFEYFSETQRNKGNFPGRFSGRQFSNSRSEMNVSTLELGDSALYLCASSSGRAGETQYFGPGTRLLVL.

In this sample, this clonotype turned up a few times. The CDR3 here is CASSRAGDGADTQYF. The CDR3 DNA reads TGTGCCAGCAGTCGAGCGGGAGATGGAGCAGATACGCAGTATTTT. The chain uses TRBV4-2 and TRBJ2-3; 8 bases map to TRBD2. J gave up 4 bases and V 6 bases, and 9 bases lay outside the gene matches. The CDR3 consists of 15 residues. From germline, CDR1 is LGHNA and CDR2 YNFKEQ.

This rearrangement joins TRBV9 to TRBJ1-2; TRBD1 is a possible D gene (5 bases). CDR1 is SGDLS, CDR2 YYNGEE, per germline. The CDR3 contains 14 residues. V was trimmed by 0 bases and J by 2 bases, leaving 8 bases between them. The CDR3 DNA sequence: TGTGCCAGCAGCGTAGCTGGGGGGAACTATGGCTACACCTTC. Its translation is CASSVAGGNYGYTF.